The clone carrying this T cell receptor (beta chain) appeared once. This record belongs to a study of CD8+CD57+ T cells in acquired aplastic anemia. TCR beta VDJ and CDR3 profiling used genomic DNA as template. MiXCR, applied by TCRdb to the reads, yields one record per CDR3 protein. This table has about 180,000 distinct CDR3 sequences, 45% to 60% appearing once. Germline V CDR1 and CDR2: SGHVT, SQSDAQ. V lost 8 bases and J lost 1; bases outside the gene matches: 8. The CDR3 runs 15 residues. Only patients with CD8+CD57+ cell expansion on flow cytometry were chosen for sequencing. Sequenced material: sorted CD4+, CD8+, or CD8+CD57+ T cells (not recorded which) from PBMCs. The V and J genes are TRBV7-4 and TRBJ1-1, with TRBD1 matching over 9 bases. The clonotype originates from a human donor with aplastic anemia. The CDR3 region is CASENPGQGNTEAFF. CDR3 DNA sequence: TGTGCCAGCGAGAATCCGGGACAGGGGAACACTGAAGCTTTCTTT.